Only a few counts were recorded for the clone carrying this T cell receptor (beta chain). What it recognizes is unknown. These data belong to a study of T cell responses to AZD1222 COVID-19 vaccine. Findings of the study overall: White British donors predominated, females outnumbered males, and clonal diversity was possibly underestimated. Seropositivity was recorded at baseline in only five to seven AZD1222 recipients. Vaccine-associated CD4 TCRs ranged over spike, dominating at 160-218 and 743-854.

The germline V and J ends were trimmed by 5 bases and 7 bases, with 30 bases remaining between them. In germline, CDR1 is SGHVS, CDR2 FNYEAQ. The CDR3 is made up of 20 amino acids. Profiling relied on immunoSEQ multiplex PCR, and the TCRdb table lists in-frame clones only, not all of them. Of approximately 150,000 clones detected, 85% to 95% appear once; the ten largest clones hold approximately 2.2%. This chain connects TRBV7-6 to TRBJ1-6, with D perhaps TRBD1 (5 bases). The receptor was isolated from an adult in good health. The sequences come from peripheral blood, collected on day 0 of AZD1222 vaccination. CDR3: CASSLGLGGSFVSMNSPLHF. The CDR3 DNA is TGTGCCAGCAGCCTAGGATTGGGGGGGAGTTTTGTATCGATGAATTCACCCCTCCACTTT.